This TCR beta chain is from a study of Ad26.COV2.S vaccination and SARS-CoV-2 variants. Sequenced by immunoSEQ multiplex PCR; TCRdb stores in-frame clones only, minus some. The sample consists of about 260,000 clones, about 83% of them appearing once. The J segment lost 0 bases and the V segment lost 3 bases, leaving 18 bases of the junction unmatched. The CDR3 loop spans 21 amino acids. Germline values: CDR1 LGHNA, CDR2 YSLEER. Described treatment: roughly 19 received Ad26.COV2.S at low or high dose, single or two shots; 5 received placebo; per-sample allocation not given. Following the first vaccine or placebo injection, samples were taken on day 63.

The clonotype comes from a person aged 18 to 65 who received the Ad26.COV2.S COVID-19 vaccine or a placebo. V and J are TRBV4-3 and TRBJ2-1, with TRBD2 matching over 9 bases. Material: peripheral blood, obtained in a trial of Ad26.COV2.S vaccine versus placebo. This CDR3 reads CASSHAPGTSPWVCSYNEQFF. Here the CDR3 DNA reads TGCGCCAGCAGCCATGCCCCCGGGACTAGCCCGTGGGTCTGCTCCTACAATGAGCAGTTCTTC.